These 7 T cell receptor beta chains originate from one sample sequenced in a study of blood T cell repertoires in COVID-19. Clones were read by immunoSEQ multiplex PCR, and TCRdb kept only the in-frame ones, dropping some. The sample has more than 55,000 clones, over 90% seen once. Sequenced material: peripheral blood. All receptors derive from a man aged 45-65 years with active COVID-19.

In its sample, this clone was seen once. The V and J genes are TRBV11-3 and TRBJ2-3, with 7 bases lining up with TRBD2. V lost 2 bases to trimming and J lost 2 bases; unmatched junction nucleotides: 1. This CDR3 comprises 14 residues. The germline V gene has CDR1 SGHNT and CDR2 YENEEA. CDR3 sequence (DNA): TGTGCCAGCAGCTTAAGCGGGGTCACAGATACGCAGTATTTT. This sequence encodes CASSLSGVTDTQYF.

V usage is TRBV30 and J usage is TRBJ2-1; D is possibly TRBD2 (5 bases). The CDR3 runs 12 residues. The germline CDR1 and CDR2 sequences are GTSNPN and SVGIG (reference sequence). V dropped 2 bases and J dropped 7 bases, with 9 bases sitting between them. Written as DNA, the CDR3 is TGTGCCTGGAGTACGGGGTGGAATGAGCAGTTCTTC. This gives the protein CAWSTGWNEQFF.

The V gene is TRBV4-2, the J gene TRBJ2-2; 11 nucleotides align to TRBD2. The CDR3 has 17 residues. In germline, CDR1 is LGHNA, CDR2 YNFKEQ. Trimming took 3 bases from V and 3 from J; bases not matched to a gene: 6. The CDR3 bases are TGTGCCAGCAGCCACCTACCGGGACTAGCGGACACCGGGGAGCTGTTTTTT. The encoded protein is CASSHLPGLADTGELFF.

This CDR3 is CASSVGSRGPTPLHF. CDR3 nucleotides: TGTGCCAGCAGCGTAGGGTCCAGGGGGCCTACACCCCTCCACTTT. The chain combines TRBV11-3 with TRBJ1-6; 8 bases match TRBD1. The CDR3 spans 15 residues. V was clipped by 5 bases and J by 11 bases; unmatched bases: 11. Germline V gene lookup returns CDR1 SGHNT and CDR2 YENEEA.

The chain carries TRBV27 and TRBJ1-1; perhaps TRBD1 as D (6 bases). The CDR3 sequence is 13 residues long. Trimming removed 5 bases at V and 5 bases at J, with 12 bases between. The germline V gene has CDR1 MNHEY and CDR2 SMNVEV (reference sequence). CDR3 in DNA: TGTGCCAGCAGTCACGGGGGGCAGACTGAAGCTTTCTTT. It codes for CASSHGGQTEAFF.

The chain links TRBV7-9 to TRBJ1-4; no reliable D call. Trimming removed 2 bases at V and 4 bases at J, with 8 bases between. Germline V lookup: CDR1 SEHNR, CDR2 FQNEAQ (reference sequence). CDR3 size: 14 residues. This chain's CDR3 is CASSLFLVNEKLFF. CDR3 nucleotides: TGTGCCAGCAGCTTATTTCTAGTTAATGAAAAACTGTTTTTT.

The chain couples TRBV5-1 to TRBJ2-3; 10 bases are shared with TRBD2. With V trimmed by 0 bases and J by 3 bases, 4 bases remained unmatched. The length of the CDR3 is 16 residues. Germline CDR1 SGHRS, CDR2 YFSETQ. Here the CDR3 reads CASSLAELAGTDTQYF. The CDR3, as DNA: TGCGCCAGCAGCTTGGCCGAACTAGCGGGGACAGATACGCAGTATTTT.